The sequence of this TCR beta chain was determined in a study of neoadjuvant anti-PD-1 for oral cavity cancer. Study overall: Before surgery, most patients got three to four biweekly 3 mg/kg nivolumab doses.

Concerning this clone itself: Its target is unknown.

Study results and limitations: Non-responders to neoadjuvant nivolumab had significantly more clonal PBMC T cells than responders.

This table comes from immunoSEQ multiplex PCR, and its TCRdb copy is limited to in-frame clones, with some not included. The data show around 81,000 clones, under 85% seen once. Germline values: CDR1 SGDLS, CDR2 YYNGEE. V shed 1 base and J shed 2 bases, with 13 bases lying between them. This CDR3 has 16 amino acids. The receptor was isolated from a person between 35 and 79 years old with oral cavity squamous cell carcinoma. This chain connects TRBV9 to TRBJ1-3, with D maybe TRBD1 (6 bases). The source was PBMCs, collected before nivolumab (anti-PD-1) treatment. The CDR3, as DNA: TGTGCCAGCAGCGTAACCGGGACACCGACTGGAAACACCATATATTTT. Its protein product is CASSVTGTPTGNTIYF.